The rows below give T cell receptor beta chains drawn from one sample of a study of technical replicates of blood from four donors. Assay used: immunoSEQ multiplex PCR; TCRdb lists only in-frame clones, some missing. Of some 62,000 clones in the sample, around 87% were seen once. Sample: PBMCs. All receptors come from a human donor in good health. Some clones in this sample may be carry-over from other donors' samples. The CDR3 runs from the conserved cysteine through the conserved F or W. Fields, in order: V gene, J gene, clone size, D gene, CDR3 DNA, CDR3 protein. A D gene is named only where the DNA matches it firmly. Size is stated for part of the rows, as once, few or many counts, or as a class when the clone is expanded.

TRBV25-1	TRBJ2-3	.	TRBD1	TGTGCCAGCCACCCCACAGGGGCCGCCAGGGATACGCAGTATTTT	CASHPTGAARDTQYF
TRBV5-1	TRBJ1-1	once	.	TGCGCCAGCAGCTCCATCGGGGGTAAAGGCACTGAAGCTTTCTTT	CASSSIGGKGTEAFF
TRBV6-1	TRBJ2-1	.	TRBD1	TGTGCCAGCAGGACGGGACAGGGATTCTACAATGAGCAGTTCTTC	CASRTGQGFYNEQFF
TRBV7-7	TRBJ2-7	.	.	TGTGCCAGCAGCTTAGTCAGGGTGGGCGGTTCCGAGCAGTACTTC	CASSLVRVGGSEQYF
TRBV6-4	TRBJ2-3	.	TRBD2	TGTGCCAGCAGTGCTAGCGGGGCGACAGATACGCAGTATTTT	CASSASGATDTQYF
TRBV30	TRBJ1-4	.	TRBD1	TGTGCCTGGAGCGGAGGCCAGGGGGTACCTAATGAAAAACTGTTTTTT	CAWSGGQGVPNEKLFF
TRBV4-3	TRBJ2-1	.	.	TGCGCCAGCAGCCGAGCGTCAGCAGGGTCCTACAATGAGCAGTTCTTC	CASSRASAGSYNEQFF
TRBV2	TRBJ1-5	.	TRBD1	TGTGCCAGCAGCGGACAGGGGCTAAGCAATCAGCCCCAGCATTTT	CASSGQGLSNQPQHF
TRBV29-1	TRBJ1-3	once	.	TGCAGCGTTGGCGGGGATCGAAACACCATATATTTT	CSVGGDRNTIYF
TRBV18	TRBJ2-7	.	TRBD2	TGTGCCAGCTCACCACCGGGACTAGCGGGGGACGAGCAGTACTTC	CASSPPGLAGDEQYF
TRBV6-4	TRBJ2-3	large	TRBD2	TGTGCCAGCAGTGACTCGAGTGGGGGGGCAGATACGCAGTATTTT	CASSDSSGGADTQYF
TRBV7-2	TRBJ1-4	.	TRBD1	TGTGCCAGCAGCCCGGGACAGGGGACAACTAATGAAAAACTGTTTTTT	CASSPGQGTTNEKLFF
TRBV5-1	TRBJ2-2	.	TRBD1	TGCGCCAGCAGCCTCGATGGGCAGGGGGCCTCCGGGGAGCTGTTTTTT	CASSLDGQGASGELFF
TRBV27	TRBJ1-5	.	.	TGTGCCAGCAGTTTATCTGGGGCGGGCAATCAGCCCCAGCATTTT	CASSLSGAGNQPQHF
TRBV6-6	TRBJ2-7	.	TRBD1	TGTGCCAGCACCAAACTACAGGGGGACGAGCAGTACTTC	CASTKLQGDEQYF
TRBV2	TRBJ2-1	.	TRBD2	TGTGCCAGCAGTTCCAGCGGGGGCGGGAATGAGCAGTTCTTC	CASSSSGGGNEQFF
TRBV7-2	TRBJ1-1	.	TRBD1	TGTGCCAGCAGCTCCCAGGGGGCGCGGTACACTGAAGCTTTCTTT	CASSSQGARYTEAFF
TRBV21-1	TRBJ2-7	.	.	TGTGCCAGCAGCGCGGGACTAGCGGGCTGCGAGCAGTACTTC	CASSAGLAGCEQYF
TRBV18	TRBJ1-2	.	TRBD1	TGTGCCAGCTCTGAGGGAATACAGGGGGCGCTTGGCTACACCTTC	CASSEGIQGALGYTF
TRBV7-8	TRBJ2-7	.	TRBD1	TGTGCCAGCAGCTTATACCCAATCGGACAGGGGGCGCTGAGGGACGAGCAGTACTTC	CASSLYPIGQGALRDEQYF
TRBV7-3	TRBJ2-3	once	TRBD2	TGTGCCAGCAGCCGTAGCGGGAGGGGCACAGATACGCAGTATTTT	CASSRSGRGTDTQYF
TRBV21-1	TRBJ1-1	once	.	TGTGCCAGCAGCAAGAAGACAGGGATGACTGAAGCTTTCTTT	CASSKKTGMTEAFF
TRBV11-1	TRBJ1-1	.	.	TGTGCCAGCAGCCGACCCCCGGTGGGCCGCCCAGCTTTCTTT	CASSRPPVGRPAFF
TRBV6-5	TRBJ2-7	.	TRBD2	TGTGCCAGCAGTTACTCTGGCGGGAGGGCCTACGAGCAGTACTTC	CASSYSGGRAYEQYF
TRBV11-1	TRBJ2-5	.	TRBD1	TGTGCCAGCAGCTTGGGACAGGGGAGGAAGACCCAGTACTTC	CASSLGQGRKTQYF
TRBV29-1	TRBJ2-7	few	TRBD1	TGCAGCGTTCGGTATCAGGGGGCGCCCGAGCAGTACTTC	CSVRYQGAPEQYF
TRBV14	TRBJ2-1	.	.	TGTGCCAGCAGCCAAGCAGGGGCAGGGGCGGGCAATGAGCAGTTCTTC	CASSQAGAGAGNEQFF
TRBV7-9	TRBJ2-1	.	.	TGTGCCAGCAGCCTATCGGAGAGGTCCTACAATGAGCAGTTCTTC	CASSLSERSYNEQFF
TRBV27	TRBJ2-5	.	TRBD2	TGTGCCAGCAGTGCCGGACTAGCGGGAGAGTGGGAGACCCAGTACTTC	CASSAGLAGEWETQYF
TRBV5-6	TRBJ2-5	.	.	TGTGCCAGCAACCGGAGGGGGGGCTCGGGGGAGACCCAGTACTTC	CASNRRGGSGETQYF
TRBV7-6	TRBJ1-2	.	.	TGTGCCAGCAGCCTCACCGGCGGGTCTTGGTGGGGGCTAAACCATGGCTACACCTTC	CASSLTGGSWWGLNHGYTF
TRBV19	TRBJ2-3	.	TRBD2	TGTGCCAGTAGTATGGGACTAACCAACACAGATACGCAGTATTTT	CASSMGLTNTDTQYF
TRBV20-1	TRBJ1-2	.	.	TGCAGTGCTCCGACACATGGCTACACCTTC	CSAPTHGYTF
TRBV2	TRBJ2-1	.	.	TGTGCCAGCAGTATAAGGAGTGAGCAGTTCTTC	CASSIRSEQFF